This TCR beta chain was documented in a study of T cells in Graves' hyperthyroidism and ophthalmopathy. Study details: The initial diagnosis was the point when peripheral blood was collected, ahead of any treatment. Findings and caveats of the study: The blood repertoire included most of the expanded thyroid clonotypes above 0.001. Ophthalmopathy was separated from stable hyperthyroidism by a 13 V-J model.

The table lists this clonotype with many counts. Its specificity is not known. The CDR3 regions of TCR beta were amplified from RNA transcripts. With the HTBI primer set, the TCR CDR3 went through a first round of RT-PCR. TCRdb called the multiplex PCR reads again in MiXCR, with one record for every CDR3 protein. The sample gives hundreds of thousands of distinct CDR3 sequences, roughly 15% of which show up once; around 12% is in the top ten. Germline V CDR1 and CDR2: SGHAT, FQNNGV. Trimming at V came to 4 bases and at J to 5 bases, leaving 3 bases not matched to a gene. This CDR3 comprises 14 residues.

Sequencing input: blood. The V call is TRBV11-2, the J call TRBJ2-2; 8 bases agree with TRBD2. The receptor was derived from a woman aged 50 to 60 with Graves' ophthalmopathy. The CDR3 loop reads CASSSPSGTGELFF. The CDR3 bases are TGTGCCAGCAGCTCCCCTAGCGGGACCGGGGAGCTGTTTTTT.